This T cell receptor (beta chain) was recovered during a study of T cells in Graves' hyperthyroidism and ophthalmopathy. Study-wide findings and caveats: The authors' 13 V-J model separated ophthalmopathy from stable hyperthyroidism.

CDR1 LGHDT and CDR2 YNNKEL come from the germline V gene (reference sequence). The junction had 3 bases not matched to a gene; V was cut back by 4 bases and J by 4 bases. The CDR3 runs to 14 residues. This clonotype was seen repeatedly, ten times or more. Its antigen is currently unknown. The source material, RNA transcripts, was used to amplify TCR beta CDR3 regions. The TCR CDR3 first-round RT-PCR relied on the HTBI primer set. TCRdb itself ran the multiplex PCR reads through MiXCR, one entry per CDR3 protein. Altogether nearly 250,000 distinct CDR3 sequences are present, around 17% being singletons, with the ten largest covering 25% to 30%.

The V gene is TRBV3-1, the J gene TRBJ2-5; 10 bases agree with TRBD1. This clonotype was obtained from a woman between 18 and 29 years old with Graves' ophthalmopathy. The sample taken for sequencing was blood. The DNA for the CDR3 is TGTGCCAGCAGCCGGGGGGACAGGGGAGAGACCCAGTACTTC. Amino acid sequence: CASSRGDRGETQYF.